The 14 T cell receptor beta chains presented below share a single source sample, sequenced in a study of radiation and T cells in renal cell carcinoma. Clones were read by immunoSEQ multiplex PCR, and TCRdb kept only the in-frame ones, dropping some. Counted here are 20,000 to 25,000 clones, 80% occurring once; the ten biggest clones make up around 37%. The time point: baseline pretreatment blood. Treatment defined: 15 Gy SBRT to primary tumor, nephrectomy 4 weeks later. Sequenced material: blood, taken from a patient whose treatment included radiotherapy and nephrectomy. These receptors were collected from a man aged 55-75 years with renal cell carcinoma.

The rearrangement links TRBV5-4 to TRBJ2-1; D ambiguous. The V and J ends lost 4 bases and 3 bases respectively, with 5 bases between them. Looked up from germline, CDR1 is SGHNT and CDR2 is YYREEE (reference sequence). The CDR3 has 12 amino acids. In nucleotides, the CDR3 is TGTGCCAGCAGCGGACGCTACAATGAGCAGTTCTTC. As protein: CASSGRYNEQFF.

The CDR3: CASSPPGQAVSFF. CDR3 nucleotide sequence: TGTGCCAGCTCACCCCCGGGACAGGCGGTGTCTTTCTTT. The V call is TRBV18, the J call TRBJ1-1; 8 bases agree with TRBD1. This CDR3 has 13 residues. V shed 3 bases and J 12 bases; nucleotides not matched to a gene: 9. CDR1 is KGHSH and CDR2 is LQKENI in the germline V gene.

This clone was counted between two and nine times. This chain links TRBV19 with TRBJ1-4; D uncertain. The CDR3 has 11 residues. V lost 6 bases to trimming and J lost 8 bases, with 7 bases between them. Germline CDR1 reads LNHDA; CDR2 reads SQIVND (reference sequence). CDR3 bases: TGTGCCAGTAGAGCGGAGGAAAAACTGTTTTTT. Translation gives CASRAEEKLFF.

The rearrangement joins TRBV18 to TRBJ2-5, with D perhaps matching TRBD1 (6 bases). Trimming took 2 bases from V and 2 from J, leaving 15 bases between them. The CDR3 sequence is 16 residues long. The germline V gene encodes CDR1 KGHSH and CDR2 LQKENI. The CDR3 sequence is CASSPADSLPQETQYF. As DNA, the CDR3 is TGTGCCAGCTCACCAGCGGACAGCCTCCCACAAGAGACCCAGTACTTC. Full variable domain (rest looked up from reference TRBV18 and TRBJ2-5): NAGVMQNPRHLVRRRGQEARLRCSPMKGHSHVYWYRQLPEEGLKFMVYLQKENIIDESGMPKERFSAEFPKEGPSILRIQQVVRGDSAAYFCASSPADSLPQETQYFGPGTRLLVL.

The rearrangement uses TRBV2 and TRBJ1-1; D unclear. Germline CDR1 SNHLY, CDR2 FYNNEI. The V and J ends lost 5 bases and 0 bases respectively, with 13 bases between them. The CDR3 contains 15 residues. The CDR3 loop reads CASSFAEPMNTEAFF. As DNA, the CDR3 is TGTGCCAGCAGTTTCGCCGAGCCTATGAACACTGAAGCTTTCTTT. The whole variable domain, remainder taken from reference TRBV2 and TRBJ1-1, is EPEVTQTPSHQVTQMGQEVILRCVPISNHLYFYWYRQILGQKVEFLVSFYNNEISEKSEIFDDQFSVERPDGSNFTLKIRSTKLEDSAMYFCASSFAEPMNTEAFFGQGTRLTVV.

The chain recombines TRBV29-1 with TRBJ2-4; D gene uncertain. V dropped 4 bases and J dropped 0 bases, with 7 bases sitting between them. Germline V gives CDR1 SQVTM, CDR2 ANQGSEA. This CDR3 region has 13 residues. In nucleotides, the CDR3 is TGCAGCGTTGTCCCTCTAGCCAAAAACATTCAGTACTTC. It yields the protein CSVVPLAKNIQYF. Looking up the rest from reference TRBV29-1 and TRBJ2-4 gives the full variable domain: SAVISQKPSRDICQRGTSLTIQCQVDSQVTMMFWYRQQPGQSLTLIATANQGSEATYESGFVIDKFPISRPNLTFSTLTVSNMSPEDSSIYLCSVVPLAKNIQYFGAGTRLSVL.

The CDR3 region has the DNA TGTGCCAGCAGCTTTCTTGGGGTTCAGTTCTTC. Its protein is CASSFLGVQFF. The rearrangement joins TRBV7-9 to TRBJ2-1; D is unclear. V lost 3 bases and J lost 13, with 10 bases in between. The CDR3 is 11 residues long. Germline V gives CDR1 SEHNR, CDR2 FQNEAQ (reference sequence).

J is TRBJ2-3 and V is TRBV5-1; the D is unclear. V lost 2 bases, J lost 6 bases, and 4 bases lay in between. The CDR3 consists of 11 residues. The germline gives CDR1 SGHRS, CDR2 YFSETQ. The CDR3 DNA reads TGCGCCAGCAGCTTAGGGGATACGCAGTATTTT. Translating it yields CASSLGDTQYF.

The chain has TRBV5-6 and TRBJ1-1; 9 bases are shared with TRBD1. Germline values: CDR1 SGHDT, CDR2 YYEEEE. The CDR3 loop spans 12 amino acids. V dropped 7 bases and J dropped 7; count of bases not matched to a gene: 5. The CDR3 sequence: CASDRGSGEAFF. The CDR3 DNA is TGTGCCAGCGACAGGGGGTCTGGTGAAGCTTTCTTT.

The gene calls are TRBV19 and TRBJ2-4; 13 bases are shared with TRBD2. CDR3 length equals 20 residues. Germline CDR1 and CDR2: LNHDA and SQIVND (reference sequence). V shed 0 bases, J shed 2 bases, and the junction held 10 bases outside the gene matches. CDR3 DNA sequence: TGTGCCAGTAGTATAGACCCCGGGACTAGCGGGATGTCTTCCAAAAACATTCAGTACTTC. Protein: CASSIDPGTSGMSSKNIQYF.

V and J are TRBV28 and TRBJ1-5; the D is unclear. Germline loops: CDR1 MDHEN, CDR2 SYDVKM. The CDR3 extends over 16 amino acids. V was cut by 3 bases and J by 0 bases, with 12 bases left in between. CDR3 nucleotide sequence: TGTGCCAGCAGTTTTGTTTCAGCTTATAGCAATCAGCCCCAGCATTTT. It translates to CASSFVSAYSNQPQHF.

This chain connects TRBV19 to TRBJ2-5; 10 bases align to TRBD2. Germline V gene data show CDR1 as LNHDA and CDR2 as SQIVND (reference sequence). This CDR3 is built from 14 residues. With 4 bases clipped from V and 4 bases from J, the junction kept 3 bases outside the gene matches. CDR3 bases: TGTGCCAGTAGTACCCGACTAGCGGGAGAGACCCAGTACTTC. Its protein is CASSTRLAGETQYF. The full variable domain, in which reference TRBV19 and TRBJ2-5 provide the parts outside the CDR3, is DGGITQSPKYLFRKEGQNVTLSCEQNLNHDAMYWYRQDPGQGLRLIYYSQIVNDFQKGDIAEGYSVSREKKESFPLTVTSAQKNPTAFYLCASSTRLAGETQYFGPGTRLLVL.

J is TRBJ2-7 and V is TRBV5-5; 7 bases match TRBD1. This CDR3 is built from 13 residues. Germline V CDR1 and CDR2: SGHKS, YYEKEE (reference sequence). The V gene end was trimmed by 2 bases and the J gene end by 2 bases; junction bases not matched to a gene: 1. CDR3 bases: TGTGCCAGCAGCTTTGACAGGGCCTACGAGCAGTACTTC. It is translated as CASSFDRAYEQYF.

This chain connects TRBV5-8 to TRBJ2-2; D may correspond to TRBD1 or TRBD2 (6 bases each). Germline-derived CDR1 and CDR2 are SGHTS and YDEGEE. The CDR3 sequence is 12 residues long. Between the trimmed V and J ends, which lost 6 bases and 5 bases, there was a span of 8 bases. CDR3 sequence reads: CASKGGTGELFF. In DNA form, the CDR3 reads TGTGCCAGCAAGGGGGGAACCGGGGAGCTGTTTTTT.